These 5 T cell receptor beta chains share one sample of origin, sequenced in a study of blood T cell repertoires in COVID-19. This table comes from immunoSEQ multiplex PCR, and its TCRdb copy is limited to in-frame clones, with some not included. The profile shows approximately 63,000 clones, over 75% of them singletons. The source material was peripheral blood. Receptors were obtained from an older man in a cohort sampled during active COVID-19.

The chain couples TRBV30 to TRBJ1-6, with 7 bases identical to TRBD1. V lost 1 base and J lost 10; bases outside the gene matches: 7. This CDR3 contains 14 residues. Germline lookup yields CDR1 GTSNPN and CDR2 SVGIG (reference sequence). This CDR3 is CAWSASPRGSPLHF. CDR3 nucleotide sequence: TGTGCCTGGAGTGCGTCGCCCAGGGGGTCACCCCTCCACTTT.

This rearrangement joins TRBV7-8 to TRBJ1-1; TRBD1 matches 8 bases. Germline loops: CDR1 SGHVS, CDR2 FQNEAQ. The CDR3 totals 16 residues. The junction had 9 bases not matched to a gene; V was cut back by 2 bases and J by 4 bases. CDR3 DNA: TGTGCCAGCAGCTTACACGGACAGGGAAGTATCACTGAAGCTTTCTTT. Encoded protein: CASSLHGQGSITEAFF.

The V call is TRBV4-1, the J call TRBJ1-2; D is perhaps TRBD1 (5 bases). In germline, CDR1 is MGHRA, CDR2 YSYEKL. The germline V and J ends were trimmed by 0 bases and 4 bases, with 12 bases remaining between them. The CDR3 totals 15 residues. In DNA, the CDR3 is TGCGCCAGCAGCCAAGATATGGGGGGTCCCTATGGCTACACCTTC. Residues: CASSQDMGGPYGYTF.

This clone was observed a handful of times. The chain combines TRBV6-4 with TRBJ1-1, with 9 bases fitting TRBD1. CDR3 length: 14 amino acids. Looked up from germline, CDR1 is MRHNA and CDR2 is SNTAGT. V trimming: 5 bases; J trimming: 4 bases; junction bases outside the gene matches: 5. In DNA form, the CDR3 reads TGTGCCAGCAGTCGAACAGGGGGCGTCACTGAAGCTTTCTTT. Translation: CASSRTGGVTEAFF.

This rearrangement joins TRBV30 to TRBJ2-1, with a tentative D call TRBD2 (6 bases). In germline, CDR1 is GTSNPN, CDR2 SVGIG (reference sequence). The CDR3 is made up of 16 amino acids. Trimming took 0 bases from V and 3 from J, leaving 15 bases between them. The CDR3 bases are TGTGCCTGGAGTGTAAGAGGGACTGGGAGCTACAATGAGCAGTTCTTC. Amino acids: CAWSVRGTGSYNEQFF.